These 2 T cell receptor beta chains share one sample of origin, sequenced in a study of T cell responses to AZD1222 COVID-19 vaccine. Produced via immunoSEQ multiplex PCR; TCRdb's table is partial and in-frame only. The sample lists about 200,000 clones; approximately 92% were seen once. The sample was peripheral blood, taken on day 0 of AZD1222 vaccination. These receptor sequences come from an adult in good health.

The chain is built from TRBV5-4 and TRBJ1-1; 10 nucleotides agree with TRBD1. Trimming removed 4 bases from V and 5 bases from J; junction bases left unmatched: 5. The CDR3 covers 14 residues. Germline V gene lookup returns CDR1 SGHNT and CDR2 YYREEE (reference sequence). The CDR3: CASSRQDRGTEAFF. CDR3 in DNA: TGTGCCAGCAGCCGTCAGGACAGGGGGACTGAAGCTTTCTTT.

The rearrangement uses TRBV5-8 and TRBJ1-2; 7 bases map to TRBD1. Germline CDR1 SGHTS, CDR2 YDEGEE. V shed 0 bases, J shed 4 bases, and the junction held 15 bases outside the gene matches. CDR3 length: 18 residues. The CDR3 coding sequence is TGTGCCAGCAGCTTGGTCCGGGACAGACTCACCCTAGCCTATGGCTACACCTTC. This encodes CASSLVRDRLTLAYGYTF.